What follows is one TCR beta chain and its context. The data are from a study of shared T cell receptors in the human thymus. Assay: immunoSEQ multiplex PCR; the TCRdb copy retains only in-frame clones and omits some. The table includes about 660,000 clones, 80% to 90% detected once. This CDR3 is built from 17 residues. Unmatched junction bases numbered 10, after V lost 0 bases and J lost 5 bases. Looked up from germline, CDR1 is SGDLS and CDR2 is YYNGEE. In addition, the sample was reused for a study of human thymus T cells. Per that paper: Corrective cardiac operations yielded the resected thymus tissue. Related research examined unrelated individuals and reported that their thymic repertoires overlapped highly.

The chain couples TRBV9 to TRBJ2-7; TRBD2 matches 11 bases. The clonotype originates from a boy in the first two years of life with a congenital heart defect. What was sequenced was thymocytes. DNA for the CDR3: TGTGCCAGCAGCGTAGGGGGAACTAGCGGGGGTAAAAACGAGCAGTACTTC. This translates into CASSVGGTSGGKNEQYF.